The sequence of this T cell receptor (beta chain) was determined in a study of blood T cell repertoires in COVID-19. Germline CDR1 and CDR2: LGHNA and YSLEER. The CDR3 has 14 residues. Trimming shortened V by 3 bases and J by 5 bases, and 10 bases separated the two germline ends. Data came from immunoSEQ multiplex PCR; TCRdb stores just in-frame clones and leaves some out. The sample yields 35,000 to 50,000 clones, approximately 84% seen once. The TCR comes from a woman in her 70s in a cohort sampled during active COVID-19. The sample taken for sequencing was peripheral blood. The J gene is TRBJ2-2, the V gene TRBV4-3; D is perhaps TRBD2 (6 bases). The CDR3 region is CASSHSGGTGELFF. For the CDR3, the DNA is TGCGCCAGCAGCCATTCTGGGGGGACCGGGGAGCTGTTTTTT.